These 16 T cell receptor beta chains originate from one sample sequenced in a study of blood T cell repertoires in COVID-19 (TCRdb year 2020). The library was prepared using the immunoSEQ multiplex PCR assay. TCRdb mirrors the immuneACCESS table, restricted to in-frame sequences. Some clones are absent from its copies; in checked studies, under half trace to an unresolved V gene, and the reason for the others is unknown. This sample lists about 88,000 clones; roughly 91% were detected once. The ten largest clones capture over 5.5% of the sample. Input material: peripheral blood. The receptor set was obtained from a man aged 18-30 years with COVID-19, enrolled during active disease.

The chain couples TRBV6-2 or TRBV6-3 to TRBJ2-1; 8 bases map to TRBD2. The germline V gene has CDR1 MNHEY and CDR2 SVGEGT. The CDR3 is made up of 15 amino acids. The V and J ends lost 5 bases and 7 bases, in that order; junction bases with no gene match: 10. The CDR3 here is CASSPRASGLNEQFF. CDR3 DNA: TGTGCCAGCAGTCCACGGGCTAGCGGGCTTAATGAGCAGTTCTTC.

Only one count was recorded for this clone. The gene calls are TRBV19 and TRBJ1-5, with D possibly TRBD1 on 5 matching bases. The CDR3 has 14 residues. In germline, CDR1 is LNHDA, CDR2 SQIVND (reference sequence). The V and J ends lost 6 bases and 5 bases respectively, with 14 bases between them. DNA for the CDR3: TGTGCCAGTAGGGCGAGACAGACCCATCAGCCCCAGCATTTT. Residues: CASRARQTHQPQHF.

V is TRBV7-2 and J is TRBJ1-2; D is ambiguous. Deletions cut 2 bases from V and 6 bases from J, with 13 bases between. This CDR3 is 14 amino acids long. Looked up from germline, CDR1 is SGHTA and CDR2 is FQGNSA. CDR3 sequence reads: CASSLSPGINGYTF. The CDR3 region has the DNA TGTGCCAGCAGCTTATCTCCGGGGATCAATGGCTACACCTTC.

This clone was counted once. This chain uses TRBV19 with TRBJ2-1; tentative D call: TRBD1 (5 bases). The CDR3 length is 14 residues. Germline assignment: CDR1 LNHDA and CDR2 SQIVND (reference sequence). Trimming took 5 bases from V and 7 from J, leaving 15 bases between them. CDR3 DNA sequence: TGTGCCAGTAGTTTGAATCAGGGAAGGAATGAGCAGTTCTTC. It yields the protein CASSLNQGRNEQFF.

V is TRBV19 and J is TRBJ2-2, with a weak D call TRBD2 (7 bases). The CDR3 loop spans 14 amino acids. Germline V lookup: CDR1 LNHDA, CDR2 SQIVND (reference sequence). Trimming shortened V by 5 bases and J by 4 bases, and 11 bases separated the two germline ends. This CDR3 reads CASSLRGGTGELFF. The DNA for the CDR3 is TGTGCCAGTAGTTTAAGGGGGGGCACCGGGGAGCTGTTTTTT.

The chain joins TRBV3-1 (or the pseudogene TRBV3-2) to TRBJ2-5; D is possibly TRBD2 (5 bases). The CDR3 extends over 11 amino acids. Germline V lookup: CDR1 LGHDT, CDR2 YNNKEL (reference sequence). V was pared by 6 bases and J by 4 bases, with 6 bases between. The CDR3 coding sequence is TGTGCCAGCAGACTAGTAGAGACCCAGTACTTC. Encoded protein: CASRLVETQYF.

The V gene is TRBV3-1 (or the pseudogene TRBV3-2), the J gene TRBJ2-7; perhaps TRBD1 as D (7 bases). Trimming shortened V by 3 bases and J by 1 base, and 19 bases separated the two germline ends. Germline V CDR1 and CDR2: LGHDT, YNNKEL (reference sequence). The CDR3 totals 17 residues. For the CDR3, the DNA is TGTGCCAGCAGCCATAATTGGAAGGCAGGGGGGTCCTACGAGCAGTACTTC. The encoded protein is CASSHNWKAGGSYEQYF.

The chain has TRBV28 and TRBJ2-7; tentatively, D is TRBD2 (6 bases). V was cut by 5 bases and J by 2 bases, with 16 bases left in between. The CDR3 runs 15 residues. Looked up from germline, CDR1 is MDHEN and CDR2 is SYDVKM. The chain's CDR3 is CASSPSRDFAYEQYF. Written as DNA, the CDR3 is TGTGCCAGCAGTCCATCCCGGGACTTTGCCTACGAGCAGTACTTC.

J is TRBJ2-3 and V is TRBV27; 8 bases match TRBD2. CDR1 and CDR2 from the germline V gene are MNHEY and SMNVEV (reference sequence). Losses at the gene ends were 0 bases for V and 4 bases for J; bases not matched to a gene: 3. The CDR3 length is 15 residues. The CDR3 coding sequence is TGTGCCAGCAGTTTATCCGGGAGGGCCTCAGATACGCAGTATTTT. Residues: CASSLSGRASDTQYF.

This clone has just a few counts. J is TRBJ1-5 and V is TRBV27, with D perhaps TRBD1 (5 bases). The germline V gene has CDR1 MNHEY and CDR2 SMNVEV (reference sequence). CDR3 size: 15 residues. V dropped 2 bases and J dropped 3 bases, with 11 bases sitting between them. The CDR3 region has the DNA TGTGCCAGCAGTTTAGTGGCAGGGCACAATCAGCCCCAGCATTTT. Its protein is CASSLVAGHNQPQHF.

V usage is TRBV27 and J usage is TRBJ2-3; D gene ambiguous. CDR1 is MNHEY, CDR2 SMNVEV, per germline (reference sequence). The CDR3 sequence is 14 residues long. Trimming removed 6 bases at V and 6 bases at J, with 16 bases between. Written as DNA, the CDR3 is TGTGCCAGCAGCCAAACCCTGGCCTTCGATACGCAGTATTTT. It encodes CASSQTLAFDTQYF.

The chain couples TRBV11-2 to TRBJ2-7; weak D call: TRBD1 (6 bases). Germline V gene lookup returns CDR1 SGHAT and CDR2 FQNNGV. This CDR3 comprises 13 residues. V dropped 3 bases and J dropped 2 bases, with 8 bases sitting between them. The CDR3 loop is CASSLGATYEQYF. CDR3 DNA sequence: TGTGCCAGCAGCTTGGGGGCTACCTACGAGCAGTACTTC.

The rearrangement uses TRBV28 and TRBJ1-5; D is undetermined. This CDR3 comprises 12 residues. The germline V gene encodes CDR1 MDHEN and CDR2 SYDVKM. V was trimmed by 7 bases and J by 5 bases, leaving 9 bases between them. The CDR3 here is CASTGPYQPQHF. CDR3 DNA sequence: TGTGCCAGCACAGGTCCTTATCAGCCCCAGCATTTT.

The table lists this clone with a count of one. The chain employs TRBV7-9 and TRBJ1-2; D perhaps matches TRBD1 (5 bases). Germline V gene data show CDR1 as SEHNR and CDR2 as FQNEAQ (reference sequence). The CDR3 is made up of 17 amino acids. V was cut by 3 bases and J by 8 bases, with 25 bases left in between. Written as DNA, the CDR3 is TGTGCCAGCAGCTTTAGGGGTGGTGGAGCCTTGGCCTGGGGCTACACCTTC. It yields the protein CASSFRGGGALAWGYTF.

The V and J genes are TRBV28 and TRBJ2-3; 9 nucleotides line up with TRBD2. The CDR3 extends over 18 amino acids. Per the germline V gene, CDR1 is MDHEN and CDR2 is SYDVKM. V shed 4 bases, J shed 3 bases, and the junction held 14 bases outside the gene matches. CDR3 nucleotides: TGTGCCAGCAGTTCTCCGGGCCTTGAGGCGGGAGGGACAGATACGCAGTATTTT. This translates into CASSSPGLEAGGTDTQYF.

V is TRBV9 and J is TRBJ2-7, with 10 bases fitting TRBD2. Trimming cost V 4 bases and J 2 bases; bases outside gene matches: 6. The CDR3 runs 15 residues. Per germline, CDR1 SGDLS and CDR2 YYNGEE. The CDR3, as DNA: TGTGCCAGCAGCCCTAGCGGGAGATACCCCTACGAGCAGTACTTC. Protein: CASSPSGRYPYEQYF. The variable domain in full, with the rest retrieved from reference TRBV9 and TRBJ2-7, is DSGVTQTPKHLITATGQRVTLRCSPRSGDLSVYWYQQSLDQGLQFLIQYYNGEERAKGNILERFSAQQFPDLHSELNLSSLELGDSALYFCASSPSGRYPYEQYFGPGTRLTVT.